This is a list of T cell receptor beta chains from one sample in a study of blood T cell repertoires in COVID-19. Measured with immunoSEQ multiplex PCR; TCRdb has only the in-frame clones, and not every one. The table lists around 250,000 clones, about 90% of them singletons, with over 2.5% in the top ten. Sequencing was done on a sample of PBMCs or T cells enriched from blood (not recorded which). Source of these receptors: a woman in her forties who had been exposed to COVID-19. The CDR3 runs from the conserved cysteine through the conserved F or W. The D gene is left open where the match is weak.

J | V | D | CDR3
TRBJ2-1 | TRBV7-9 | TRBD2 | CASSLGLGLDNEQFF
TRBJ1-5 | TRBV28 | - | CASRGGDLGNQPQHF
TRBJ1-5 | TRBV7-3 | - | CASSFSVDQPQHF
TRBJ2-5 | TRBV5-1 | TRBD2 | CASSLKWGGETQYF
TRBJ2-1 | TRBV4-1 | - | CASSLSNRGGSRNEQFF
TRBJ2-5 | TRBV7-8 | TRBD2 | CASRPGGGFSTETQYF
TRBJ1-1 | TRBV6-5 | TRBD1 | CASSSQLPGQEAFF
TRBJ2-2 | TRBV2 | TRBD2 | CASKTSGSTAGELFF
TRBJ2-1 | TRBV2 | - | CASARDGGEQFF
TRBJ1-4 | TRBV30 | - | CAWSAPKARNEKLFF
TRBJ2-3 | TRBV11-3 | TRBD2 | CASSSKFGTSGVHGTDTQYF
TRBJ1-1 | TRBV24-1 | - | CATSDLEGSSGAFF
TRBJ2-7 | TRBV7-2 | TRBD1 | CASSLVGTGSYEQYF
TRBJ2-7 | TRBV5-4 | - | CASSGTDRPPEDEQYF
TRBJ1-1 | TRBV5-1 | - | CASSLGSLGAFAFF
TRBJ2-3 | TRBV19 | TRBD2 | CASSISGLAGGGTDTQYF
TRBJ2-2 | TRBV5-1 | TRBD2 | CASSLISGSTGELFF